This passage covers 28 T cell receptor beta chains from one sample sequenced in a study of identical twins. TCRdb passed the 5' RACE reads through MiXCR, listing each CDR3 protein once. This sample carries 430,000 or so distinct CDR3 sequences, about 24% of them seen once, and the ten largest clones take 2.5% to 3.5%. The sample also formed part of further work on T cells expressing NK-cell markers.

The sequencing sample was made of CD4+ T cells sorted from blood. These receptors were taken from a woman between 18 and 29 years old in good health.

This clonotype showed up just a few times. Here the CDR3 DNA reads TGTGCCAGCAGTGGGGAGGGTGAAGCTTTCTTT. Its translation: CASSGEGEAFF. The chain couples TRBV2 to TRBJ1-1; no definite D call. V gave up 4 bases and J gave up 7 bases, with 7 bases separating them. Germline values: CDR1 SNHLY, CDR2 FYNNEI. The CDR3 consists of 11 residues.

CDR3 DNA sequence: TGCAGCGTAGATGGACGGAATGAGCAGTTCTTC. It codes for CSVDGRNEQFF. The chain combines TRBV20-1 with TRBJ2-1; D not certain. There are 11 residues in the CDR3. Per germline, CDR1 DFQATT and CDR2 SNEGSKA (reference sequence).

This chain links TRBV6-6 with TRBJ2-6; no clear D gene. Between the trimmed V and J ends, which lost 8 bases and 4 bases, there was a span of 9 bases. The V gene's germline CDR1 is MNHNY and CDR2 SVGAGI (reference sequence). The CDR3 is 13 residues long. The CDR3 DNA reads TGTGCCAGCGTGTTGGCCGGGGCCAACGTCCTGACTTTC. Translation gives CASVLAGANVLTF.

The chain employs TRBV30 and TRBJ2-1; TRBD2 might be the D (6 bases). There are 10 residues in the CDR3. Looked up from germline, CDR1 is GTSNPN and CDR2 is SVGIG (reference sequence). CDR3: CALADNEQFF. The CDR3 bases are TGTGCGTTAGCGGACAATGAGCAGTTCTTC.

This chain's CDR3 is CASSPLNRGRGDTQYF. CDR3 bases: TGTGCCAGCAGCCCATTAAACAGGGGGCGGGGAGATACGCAGTATTTT. The V call is TRBV12-3 or TRBV12-4, the J call TRBJ2-3; 9 bases are a match to TRBD1. The CDR3 contains 16 residues. With V trimmed by 6 bases and J by 5 bases, 12 bases remained unmatched.

There are a few counts of this clonotype. The rearrangement joins TRBV7-6 to TRBJ2-1; D is undetermined. CDR1 and CDR2 (germline): SGHVS, FNYEAQ. Trimming removed 1 base at V and 7 bases at J, with 11 bases between. The CDR3 is 14 residues long. The CDR3, as DNA: TGTGCCAGCAGCTTAGTCCCCATTCTAAATGAGCAGTTCTTC. This gives the protein CASSLVPILNEQFF.

The chain links TRBV18 to TRBJ2-6; D is perhaps TRBD1 or TRBD2 (5 bases each). Looked up from germline, CDR1 is KGHSH and CDR2 is LQKENI. V was pared by 0 bases and J by 0 bases, with 12 bases between. This CDR3 contains 18 residues. Here the CDR3 reads CASSPPGTANSGANVLTF. Here the CDR3 DNA reads TGTGCCAGCTCACCACCAGGGACGGCGAACTCTGGGGCCAACGTCCTGACTTTC.

V gene TRBV20-1 combines with J gene TRBJ2-6, with D unclear. The germline V gene encodes CDR1 DFQATT and CDR2 SNEGSKA (reference sequence). The CDR3 contains 15 residues. Trimming cost V 0 bases and J 4 bases, with 10 bases left between them. The CDR3 DNA follows: TGCAGTGCTAGAGATAGGGTATCGGGGGCCAACGTCCTGACTTTC. It codes for CSARDRVSGANVLTF.

This chain uses TRBV3-1 with TRBJ2-1; no definite D call. Germline V gene lookup returns CDR1 LGHDT and CDR2 YNNKEL (reference sequence). This CDR3 has 13 amino acids. Trimming removed 3 bases at V and 10 bases at J, with 13 bases between. The CDR3 region has the DNA TGTGCCAGCAGCCAGACTCACATCTCGGAGCAGTTCTTC. Its protein is CASSQTHISEQFF.

V and J are TRBV5-1 and TRBJ2-1; D not certain. Germline CDR1 SGHRS, CDR2 YFSETQ. With 0 bases removed from V and 0 bases from J, the gap between germline ends came to 10 bases. This CDR3 contains 16 residues. DNA for the CDR3: TGCGCCAGCAGCTTGGGAGTCTTCCGCTCCTACAATGAGCAGTTCTTC. Encoded protein: CASSLGVFRSYNEQFF.

The table lists this clonotype with many counts. V gene TRBV7-2 combines with J gene TRBJ1-2; no firm D call. This CDR3 contains 13 residues. V shed 1 base and J shed 3 bases, with 6 bases lying between them. The germline V gene encodes CDR1 SGHTA and CDR2 FQGNSA. The CDR3 DNA reads TGTGCCAGCAGCTTAGTGAGGGACTATGGCTACACCTTC. Amino acid sequence: CASSLVRDYGYTF.

The V call is TRBV2, the J call TRBJ2-1, with D uncertain. V lost 5 bases and J lost 0, with 8 bases in between. The length of the CDR3 is 14 residues. CDR1 and CDR2 from the germline V gene are SNHLY and FYNNEI. CDR3 amino acids: CASSRFSSYNEQFF. CDR3 DNA sequence: TGTGCCAGCAGTCGTTTCAGCTCCTACAATGAGCAGTTCTTC.

The rearrangement links TRBV3-1 to TRBJ2-5, with TRBD1 identical over 7 bases. After removal of 2 bases from V and 2 bases from J, the junction contained 8 bases not matched to a gene. The germline V gene encodes CDR1 LGHDT and CDR2 YNNKEL (reference sequence). This CDR3 has 16 amino acids. The CDR3 here is CASSQPEQGLQETQYF. Here the CDR3 DNA reads TGTGCCAGCAGCCAACCCGAACAGGGGCTACAAGAGACCCAGTACTTC.

A few counts support this clonotype. This chain connects TRBV7-2 to TRBJ2-1; D is perhaps TRBD2 (6 bases). V was pared by 2 bases and J by 7 bases, with 12 bases between. Germline values: CDR1 SGHTA, CDR2 FQGNSA. CDR3 length: 14 residues. In nucleotides, the CDR3 is TGTGCCAGCAGCTTATGGGGACTTCGAAATGAGCAGTTCTTC. Its translation is CASSLWGLRNEQFF. Complete variable domain (other parts from reference TRBV7-2 and TRBJ2-1): GAGVSQSPSNKVTEKGKDVELRCDPISGHTALYWYRQSLGQGLEFLIYFQGNSAPDKSGLPSDRFSAERTGGSVSTLTIQRTQQEDSAVYLCASSLWGLRNEQFFGPGTRLTVL.

V and J are TRBV6-5 and TRBJ1-1; D not resolved. Trimming removed 2 bases from V and 1 base from J, with 8 bases in between. CDR1 and CDR2 (germline): MNHEY, SVGAGI. CDR3 length equals 14 residues. The CDR3, as DNA: TGTGCCAGCAGTTACGCCGGTAGGAACACTGAAGCTTTCTTT. Its protein product is CASSYAGRNTEAFF.

The J gene is TRBJ2-3, the V gene TRBV10-3; 10 bases match TRBD2. The CDR3 runs to 15 residues. Trimming took 6 bases from V and 3 from J; bases not matched to a gene: 6. In germline, CDR1 is ENHRY, CDR2 SYGVKD. The CDR3 nucleotides are TGTGCCATCAGGAATAGCGGGAGGTCAACAGATACGCAGTATTTT. Protein sequence: CAIRNSGRSTDTQYF.

This clonotype was counted a few times. Written as DNA, the CDR3 is TGCAGCGTGGACAGATTTAACACTGAAGCTTTCTTT. As protein: CSVDRFNTEAFF. The genes are TRBV29-1 and TRBJ1-1, with D possibly matching TRBD1 (6 bases). Trimming stripped 6 bases from V and 2 bases from J, with 10 bases between. The length of the CDR3 is 12 residues. Looked up from germline, CDR1 is SQVTM and CDR2 is ANQGSEA.

J is TRBJ2-1 and V is TRBV18, with D perhaps TRBD1 or TRBD2 (5 bases each). The length of the CDR3 is 15 residues. The ends were cut back, 6 bases at V and 9 bases at J, with 21 bases in the middle. Germline CDR1 and CDR2: KGHSH and LQKENI. The CDR3 spells CASSMGPSRLSEQFF. Here the CDR3 DNA reads TGTGCCAGCTCCATGGGACCCTCAAGACTCAGTGAGCAGTTCTTC.

CDR3 sequence: CASSYSQTRNTGELFF. CDR3 sequence (DNA): TGTGCCAGCAGTTACTCACAGACACGAAACACCGGGGAGCTGTTTTTT. The gene calls are TRBV6-5 and TRBJ2-2; D remains ambiguous. The CDR3 length is 16 residues. V dropped 0 bases and J dropped 2 bases, with 10 bases sitting between them. Germline V lookup: CDR1 MNHEY, CDR2 SVGAGI.

The chain uses TRBV11-2 and TRBJ2-7, with a weak D call TRBD2 (7 bases). Germline CDR1 and CDR2: SGHAT and FQNNGV. V was cut by 3 bases and J by 4 bases, with 16 bases left in between. The CDR3 is 15 amino acids. The CDR3 reads CASSLRGGPLYEQYF. DNA of the CDR3: TGTGCCAGCAGCTTGAGGGGGGGTCCGTTATACGAGCAGTACTTC.

The rearrangement joins TRBV2 to TRBJ2-4; D is possibly TRBD1 (6 bases). Trimming shortened V by 6 bases and J by 6 bases, and 18 bases separated the two germline ends. The germline gives CDR1 SNHLY, CDR2 FYNNEI. The CDR3 contains 15 residues. DNA for the CDR3: TGTGCCAGCAGGGGCACAGGGTCTGGACGAAACATTCAGTACTTC. This encodes CASRGTGSGRNIQYF.

This chain connects TRBV7-2 to TRBJ2-1; D unresolved. Looked up from germline, CDR1 is SGHTA and CDR2 is FQGNSA. V was shortened by 3 bases and J by 10 bases, with 10 bases between the two germline ends. CDR3 size: 12 residues. In nucleotides, the CDR3 is TGTGCCAGCAGCTTGAACCGGTGGGAGCAGTTCTTC. Amino acid sequence: CASSLNRWEQFF.

In DNA form, the CDR3 reads TGCGCCAGCGCTTTAGCGGGAGCCCTTCGGGATACGCAGTATTTT. Translating it yields CASALAGALRDTQYF. The chain uses TRBV5-1 and TRBJ2-3, with 9 bases matching TRBD2. Germline V lookup: CDR1 SGHRS, CDR2 YFSETQ. V shed 7 bases and J 6 bases; nucleotides not matched to a gene: 12. The CDR3 is made up of 15 amino acids.

The sample holds a few counts of this clonotype. The genes are TRBV20-1 and TRBJ1-6, with 8 bases fitting TRBD1. The CDR3 has 14 amino acids. Germline CDR1 DFQATT, CDR2 SNEGSKA (reference sequence). V gave up 4 bases and J gave up 5 bases; unmatched junction bases: 4. Here the CDR3 DNA reads TGCAGTGCTACCTTGGGACAGGATAATTCACCCCTCCACTTT. Protein product: CSATLGQDNSPLHF.

V and J are TRBV10-3 and TRBJ2-2, with D uncertain. V lost 5 bases and J lost 2, with 15 bases in between. CDR1 and CDR2 from the germline V gene are ENHRY and SYGVKD. CDR3 length equals 16 residues. CDR3 protein: CAISMAALVNTGELFF. CDR3 in DNA: TGTGCCATCAGTATGGCAGCCCTCGTCAACACCGGGGAGCTGTTTTTT.

The J gene is TRBJ2-7, the V gene TRBV5-1, with TRBD1 as a possible D gene (6 bases). Germline V gene sequence: CDR1 SGHRS, CDR2 YFSETQ. The V gene lost 5 bases and the J gene lost 5 bases, with 14 bases spanning the gap. This CDR3 contains 13 residues. CDR3: CASSFKNRDEQYF. The CDR3 DNA follows: TGCGCCAGCAGTTTTAAAAACAGGGACGAGCAGTACTTC.

This sequence joins TRBV20-1 and TRBJ2-1; perhaps TRBD1 as D (6 bases). The V gene's germline CDR1 is DFQATT and CDR2 SNEGSKA (reference sequence). This CDR3 is 12 amino acids long. V lost 6 bases and J 9 bases, leaving 15 bases between the germline ends. The CDR3 DNA reads as TGCAGTGCACTTAACCAGGGGAGTGAGCAGTTCTTC. This sequence encodes CSALNQGSEQFF.

V and J are TRBV5-1 and TRBJ1-1; no reliable D call. The CDR3 length is 16 residues. Germline V gene data show CDR1 as SGHRS and CDR2 as YFSETQ. V lost 0 bases to trimming and J lost 4 bases, with 16 bases between them. The CDR3 protein is CASSLERVARSTEAFF. CDR3 in DNA: TGCGCCAGCAGCTTGGAACGGGTAGCTCGGAGCACTGAAGCTTTCTTT.